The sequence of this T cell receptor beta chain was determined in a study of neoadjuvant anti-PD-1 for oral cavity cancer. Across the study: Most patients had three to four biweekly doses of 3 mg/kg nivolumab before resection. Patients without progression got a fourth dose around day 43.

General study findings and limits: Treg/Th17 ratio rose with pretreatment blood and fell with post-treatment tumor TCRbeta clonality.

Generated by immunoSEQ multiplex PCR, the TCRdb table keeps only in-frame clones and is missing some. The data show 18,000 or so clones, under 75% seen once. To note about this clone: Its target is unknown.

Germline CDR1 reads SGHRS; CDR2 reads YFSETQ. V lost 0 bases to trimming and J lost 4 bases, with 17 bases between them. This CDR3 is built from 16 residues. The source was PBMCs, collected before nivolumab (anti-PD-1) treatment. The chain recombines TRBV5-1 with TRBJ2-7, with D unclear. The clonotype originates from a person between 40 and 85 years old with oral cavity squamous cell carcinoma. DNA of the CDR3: TGCGCCAGCAGCTTGGTTATTTCTTCGCAGAGTTACGAGCAGTACTTC. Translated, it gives CASSLVISSQSYEQYF.